The sequence of this TCR beta chain was determined in a study of Tregs in tolerant kidney transplant recipients. Recipients received nonmyeloablative bone marrow transplants from related graft donors, with transient mixed chimerism. The germline V and J ends were trimmed by 4 bases and 4 bases, with 8 bases remaining between them. CDR3 length: 12 residues. Germline loops: CDR1 SGHTA, CDR2 FQGNSA. Data came from immunoSEQ multiplex PCR; TCRdb stores just in-frame clones and leaves some out. Found here are roughly 50,000 clones, about nine tenths of them singletons; the top ten hold around 15%. Sequencing used CD8+ T cells from blood (PBMCs), obtained 12 months after the transplant. The receptor's source is a human patient who received a combined kidney and bone marrow transplant. Some T cells may originate from the graft donor. This chain joins TRBV7-2 and TRBJ2-7; D gene unclear. The CDR3 nucleotides read TGTGCCAGCAGCTATAGTTTGTACGAGCAGTACTTC. It is translated as CASSYSLYEQYF.